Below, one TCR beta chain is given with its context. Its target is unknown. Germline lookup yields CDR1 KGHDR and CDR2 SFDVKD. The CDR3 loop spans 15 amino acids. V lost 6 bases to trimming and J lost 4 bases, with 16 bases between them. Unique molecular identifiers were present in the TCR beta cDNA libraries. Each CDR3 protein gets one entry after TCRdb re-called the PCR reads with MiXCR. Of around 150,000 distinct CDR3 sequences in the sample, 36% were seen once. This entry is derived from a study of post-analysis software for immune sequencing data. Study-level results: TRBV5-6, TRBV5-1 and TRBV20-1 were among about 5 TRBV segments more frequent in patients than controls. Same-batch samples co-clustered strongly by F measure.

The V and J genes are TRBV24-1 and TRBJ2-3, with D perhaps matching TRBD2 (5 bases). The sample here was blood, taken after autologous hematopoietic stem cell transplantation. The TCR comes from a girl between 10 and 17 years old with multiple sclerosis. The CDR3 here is CATSHSRTGSDTQYF. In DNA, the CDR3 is TGTGCCACCAGTCACTCGAGGACGGGGTCAGATACGCAGTATTTT.